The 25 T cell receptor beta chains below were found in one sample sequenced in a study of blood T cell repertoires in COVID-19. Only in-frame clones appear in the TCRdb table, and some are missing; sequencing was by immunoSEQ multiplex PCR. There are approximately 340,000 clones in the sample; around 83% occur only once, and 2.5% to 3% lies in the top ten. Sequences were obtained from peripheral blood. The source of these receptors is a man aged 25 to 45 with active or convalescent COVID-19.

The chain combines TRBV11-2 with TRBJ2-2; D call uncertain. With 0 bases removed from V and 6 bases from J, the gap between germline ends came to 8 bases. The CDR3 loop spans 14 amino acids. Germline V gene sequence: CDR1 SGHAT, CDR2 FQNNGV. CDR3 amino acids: CASSLERSSGELFF. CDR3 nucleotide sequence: TGTGCCAGCAGCTTAGAGAGGTCGTCCGGGGAGCTGTTTTTT. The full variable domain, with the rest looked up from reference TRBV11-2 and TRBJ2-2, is EAGVAQSPRYKIIEKRQSVAFWCNPISGHATLYWYQQILGQGPKLLIQFQNNGVVDDSQLPKDRFSAERLKGVDSTLKIQPAKLEDSAVYLCASSLERSSGELFFGEGSRLTVL.

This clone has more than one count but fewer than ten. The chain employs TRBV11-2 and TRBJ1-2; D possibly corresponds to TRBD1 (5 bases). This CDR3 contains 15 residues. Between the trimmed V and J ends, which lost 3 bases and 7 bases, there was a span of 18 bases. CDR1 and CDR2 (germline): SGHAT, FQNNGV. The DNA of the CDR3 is TGTGCCAGCAGCTTGGGGCAGGGTCGAGTGGGTGGCTACACCTTC. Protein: CASSLGQGRVGGYTF.

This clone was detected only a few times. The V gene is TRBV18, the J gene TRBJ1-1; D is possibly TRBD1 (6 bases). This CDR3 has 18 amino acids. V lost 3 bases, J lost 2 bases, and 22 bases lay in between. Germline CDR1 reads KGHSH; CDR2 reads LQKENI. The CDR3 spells CASSPRGGPGRINTEAFF. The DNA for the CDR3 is TGTGCCAGCTCACCTAGGGGGGGGCCTGGGAGGATAAACACTGAAGCTTTCTTT.

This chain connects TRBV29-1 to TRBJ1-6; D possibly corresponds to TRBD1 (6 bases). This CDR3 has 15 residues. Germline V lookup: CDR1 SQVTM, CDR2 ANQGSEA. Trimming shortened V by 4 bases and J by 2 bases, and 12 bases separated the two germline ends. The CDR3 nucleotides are TGCAGCGTTGCTGAGGGGGGGCCCTATAATTCACCCCTCCACTTT. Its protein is CSVAEGGPYNSPLHF.

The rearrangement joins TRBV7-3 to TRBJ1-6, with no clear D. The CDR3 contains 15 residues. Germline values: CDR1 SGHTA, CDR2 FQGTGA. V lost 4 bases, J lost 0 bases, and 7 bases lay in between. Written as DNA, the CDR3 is TGTGCCAGCAGCTGGAGTGGCTCCTATAATTCACCCCTCCACTTT. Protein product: CASSWSGSYNSPLHF.

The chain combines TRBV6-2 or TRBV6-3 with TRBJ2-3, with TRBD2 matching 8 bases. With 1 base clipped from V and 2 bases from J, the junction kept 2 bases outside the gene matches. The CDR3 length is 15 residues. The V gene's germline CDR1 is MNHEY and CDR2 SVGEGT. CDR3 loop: CASSYWRGDTDTQYF. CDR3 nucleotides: TGTGCCAGCAGTTACTGGCGGGGGGACACAGATACGCAGTATTTT.

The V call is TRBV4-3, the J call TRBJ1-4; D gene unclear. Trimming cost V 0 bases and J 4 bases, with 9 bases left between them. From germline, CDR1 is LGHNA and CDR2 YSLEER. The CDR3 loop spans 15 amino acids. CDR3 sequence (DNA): TGCGCCAGCAGCCAAGATGGCAGACTTAATGAAAAACTGTTTTTT. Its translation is CASSQDGRLNEKLFF.

CDR3 sequence (DNA): TGTGCCAGCAGCCAAGAAGGGGGCGAGCAGTACTTC. Amino acids: CASSQEGGEQYF. This chain uses TRBV4-2 with TRBJ2-7; weak D call: TRBD1 (6 bases). Deletions cut 0 bases from V and 6 bases from J, with 6 bases between. The germline V gene encodes CDR1 LGHNA and CDR2 YNFKEQ. CDR3 length: 12 residues.

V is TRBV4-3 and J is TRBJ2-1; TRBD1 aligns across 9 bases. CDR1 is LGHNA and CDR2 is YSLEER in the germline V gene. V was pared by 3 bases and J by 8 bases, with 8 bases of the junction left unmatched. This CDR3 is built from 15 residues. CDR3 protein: CASSQTGTGIYEQFF. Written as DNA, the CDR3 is TGCGCCAGCAGCCAGACCGGGACAGGGATATATGAGCAGTTCTTC.

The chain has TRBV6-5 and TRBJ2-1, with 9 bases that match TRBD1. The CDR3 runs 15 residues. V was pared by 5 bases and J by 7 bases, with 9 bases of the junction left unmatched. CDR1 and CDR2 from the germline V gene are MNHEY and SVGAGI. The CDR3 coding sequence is TGTGCCAGCAGTCTTACCGGGACAGGGAGTAATGAGCAGTTCTTC. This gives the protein CASSLTGTGSNEQFF.

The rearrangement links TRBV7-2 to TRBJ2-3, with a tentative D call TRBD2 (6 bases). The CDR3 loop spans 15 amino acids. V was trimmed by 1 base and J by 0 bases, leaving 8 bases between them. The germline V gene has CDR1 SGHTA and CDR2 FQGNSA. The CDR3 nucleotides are TGTGCCAGCAGCTTAGACGGGACTAGCACAGATACGCAGTATTTT. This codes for CASSLDGTSTDTQYF. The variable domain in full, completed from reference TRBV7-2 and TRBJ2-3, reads GAGVSQSPSNKVTEKGKDVELRCDPISGHTALYWYRQSLGQGLEFLIYFQGNSAPDKSGLPSDRFSAERTGGSVSTLTIQRTQQEDSAVYLCASSLDGTSTDTQYFGPGTRLTVL.

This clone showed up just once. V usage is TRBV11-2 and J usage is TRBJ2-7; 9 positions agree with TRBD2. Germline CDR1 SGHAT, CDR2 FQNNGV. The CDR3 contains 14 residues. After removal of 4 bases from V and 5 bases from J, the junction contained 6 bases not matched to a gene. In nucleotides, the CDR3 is TGTGCCAGCAGCTACTCCCGGACTAGCGACGAGCAGTACTTC. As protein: CASSYSRTSDEQYF.

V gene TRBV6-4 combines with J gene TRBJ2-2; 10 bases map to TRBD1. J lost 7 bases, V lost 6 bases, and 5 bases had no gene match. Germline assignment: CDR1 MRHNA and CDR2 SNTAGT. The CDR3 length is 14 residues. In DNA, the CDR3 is TGTGCCAGCAGGCGGACAGGGGGAAGCGGGGAGCTGTTTTTT. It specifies CASRRTGGSGELFF.

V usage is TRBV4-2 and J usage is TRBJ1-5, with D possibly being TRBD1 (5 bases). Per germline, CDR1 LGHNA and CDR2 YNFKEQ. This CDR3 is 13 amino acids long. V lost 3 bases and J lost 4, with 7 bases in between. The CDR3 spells CASSQTANQPQHF. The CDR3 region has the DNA TGTGCCAGCAGCCAGACAGCGAATCAGCCCCAGCATTTT.

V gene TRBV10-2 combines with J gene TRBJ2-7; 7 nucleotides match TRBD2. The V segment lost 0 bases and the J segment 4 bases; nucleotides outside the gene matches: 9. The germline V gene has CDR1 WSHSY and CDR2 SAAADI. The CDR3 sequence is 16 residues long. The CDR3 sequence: CASSESIGRESYEQYF. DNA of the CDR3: TGCGCCAGCAGTGAGTCGATAGGGCGGGAGTCATACGAGCAGTACTTC.

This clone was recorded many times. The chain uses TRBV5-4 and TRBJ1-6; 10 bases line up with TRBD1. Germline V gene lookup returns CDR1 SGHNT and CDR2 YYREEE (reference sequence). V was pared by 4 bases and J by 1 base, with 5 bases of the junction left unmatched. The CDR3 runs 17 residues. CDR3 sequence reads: CASSTGQGGSYNSPLHF. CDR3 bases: TGTGCCAGCAGCACAGGACAGGGGGGTTCCTATAATTCACCCCTCCACTTT.

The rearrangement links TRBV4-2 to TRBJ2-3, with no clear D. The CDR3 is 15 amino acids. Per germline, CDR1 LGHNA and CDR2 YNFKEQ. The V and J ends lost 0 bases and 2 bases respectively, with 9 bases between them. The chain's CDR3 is CASSQDVGPTDTQYF. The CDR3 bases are TGTGCCAGCAGCCAAGATGTCGGTCCCACAGATACGCAGTATTTT.

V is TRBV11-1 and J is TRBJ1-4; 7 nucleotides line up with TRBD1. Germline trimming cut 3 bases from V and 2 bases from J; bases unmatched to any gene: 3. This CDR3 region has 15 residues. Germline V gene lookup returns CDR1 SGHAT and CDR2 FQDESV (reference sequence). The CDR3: CASSLGQSTNEKLFF. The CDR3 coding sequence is TGTGCCAGCAGCTTGGGACAGTCCACTAATGAAAAACTGTTTTTT.

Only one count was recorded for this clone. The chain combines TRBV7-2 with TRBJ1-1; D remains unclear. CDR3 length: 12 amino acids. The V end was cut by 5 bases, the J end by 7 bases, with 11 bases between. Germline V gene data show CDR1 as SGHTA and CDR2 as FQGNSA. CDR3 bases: TGTGCCAGCAGCCTCGTCGGTTTTGAAGCTTTCTTT. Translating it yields CASSLVGFEAFF.

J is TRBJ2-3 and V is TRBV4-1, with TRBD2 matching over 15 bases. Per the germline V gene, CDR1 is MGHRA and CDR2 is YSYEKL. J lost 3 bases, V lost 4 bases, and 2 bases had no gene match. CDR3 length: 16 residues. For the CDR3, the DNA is TGCGCCAGCAGCCGAGGGACTAGCGGGAGGACAGATACGCAGTATTTT. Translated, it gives CASSRGTSGRTDTQYF.

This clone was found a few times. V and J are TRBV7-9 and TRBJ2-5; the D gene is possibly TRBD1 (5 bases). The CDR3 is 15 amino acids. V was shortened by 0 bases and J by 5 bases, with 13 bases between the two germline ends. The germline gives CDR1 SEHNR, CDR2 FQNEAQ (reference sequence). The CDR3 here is CASSLALKGRETQYF. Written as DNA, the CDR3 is TGTGCCAGCAGCTTAGCGCTGAAGGGGCGTGAGACCCAGTACTTC.

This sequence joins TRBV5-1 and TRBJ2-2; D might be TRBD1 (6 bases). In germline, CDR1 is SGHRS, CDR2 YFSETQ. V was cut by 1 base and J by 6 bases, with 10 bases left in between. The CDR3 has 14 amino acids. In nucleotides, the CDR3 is TGCGCCAGCAGCTTGAGGCAGGGGCCCGGGGAGCTGTTTTTT. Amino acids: CASSLRQGPGELFF.

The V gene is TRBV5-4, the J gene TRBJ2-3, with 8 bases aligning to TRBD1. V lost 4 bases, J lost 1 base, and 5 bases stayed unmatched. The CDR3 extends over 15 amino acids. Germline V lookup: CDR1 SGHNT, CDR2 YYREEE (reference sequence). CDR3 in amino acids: CASSADRVRTDTQYF. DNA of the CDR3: TGTGCCAGCAGCGCGGACAGGGTTCGCACAGATACGCAGTATTTT.

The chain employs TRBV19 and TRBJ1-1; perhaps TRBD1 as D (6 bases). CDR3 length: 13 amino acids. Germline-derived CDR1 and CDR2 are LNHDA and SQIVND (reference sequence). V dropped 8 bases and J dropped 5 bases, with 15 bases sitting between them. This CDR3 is CASADQGITEAFF. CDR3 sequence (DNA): TGTGCCAGTGCGGACCAGGGGATTACTGAAGCTTTCTTT.

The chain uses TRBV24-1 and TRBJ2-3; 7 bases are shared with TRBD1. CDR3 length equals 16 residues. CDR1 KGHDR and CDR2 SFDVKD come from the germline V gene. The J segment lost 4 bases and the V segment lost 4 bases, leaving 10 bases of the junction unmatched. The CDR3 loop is CATSDTRQGRADTQYF. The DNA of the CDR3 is TGTGCCACCAGTGACACCCGACAGGGCAGGGCAGATACGCAGTATTTT.